Below, 3 T cell receptor beta chains from the same sample are listed, as sequenced in a study of T cells in Graves' hyperthyroidism and ophthalmopathy. The investigators amplified TCR beta CDR3 regions from RNA transcripts. TCR CDR3 underwent first-round RT-PCR with the HTBI primer set. TCRdb ran MiXCR on the multiplex PCR reads and lists one entry per CDR3 protein. The table has some 600,000 distinct CDR3 sequences, approximately 15% seen once. The sequencing sample was made of blood. The receptors stem from a woman in her twenties or thirties with Graves' hyperthyroidism that later progressed to Graves' ophthalmopathy.

This clonotype was picked up many times. This chain links TRBV6-1 with TRBJ2-3; perhaps TRBD1 as D (6 bases). The V gene lost 6 bases and the J gene lost 0 bases, with 13 bases spanning the gap. The germline V gene has CDR1 MNHNS and CDR2 SASEGT. CDR3 length equals 15 residues. Here the CDR3 reads CASSPGDPSTDTQYF. The CDR3, as DNA: TGTGCCAGCAGCCCAGGGGACCCTAGCACAGATACGCAGTATTTT.

This clonotype showed up many times. The chain carries TRBV7-3 and TRBJ2-1; 10 nucleotides line up with TRBD2. With V trimmed by 5 bases and J by 3 bases, 4 bases remained unmatched. The CDR3 loop spans 15 amino acids. CDR1 is SGHTA and CDR2 is FQGTGA in the germline V gene. CDR3 sequence: CASSASSGSYNEQFF. In nucleotides, the CDR3 is TGTGCCAGCAGCGCCTCTAGCGGGAGCTACAATGAGCAGTTCTTC.

There are many counts of this clonotype. J is TRBJ2-5 and V is TRBV28; 8 bases are a match to TRBD1. The junction had 8 bases not matched to a gene; V was cut back by 6 bases and J by 5 bases. Looked up from germline, CDR1 is MDHEN and CDR2 is SYDVKM. The CDR3 is 14 residues long. This CDR3 reads CASSAPTGDETQYF. CDR3 bases: TGTGCCAGCAGCGCCCCGACAGGGGATGAGACCCAGTACTTC.